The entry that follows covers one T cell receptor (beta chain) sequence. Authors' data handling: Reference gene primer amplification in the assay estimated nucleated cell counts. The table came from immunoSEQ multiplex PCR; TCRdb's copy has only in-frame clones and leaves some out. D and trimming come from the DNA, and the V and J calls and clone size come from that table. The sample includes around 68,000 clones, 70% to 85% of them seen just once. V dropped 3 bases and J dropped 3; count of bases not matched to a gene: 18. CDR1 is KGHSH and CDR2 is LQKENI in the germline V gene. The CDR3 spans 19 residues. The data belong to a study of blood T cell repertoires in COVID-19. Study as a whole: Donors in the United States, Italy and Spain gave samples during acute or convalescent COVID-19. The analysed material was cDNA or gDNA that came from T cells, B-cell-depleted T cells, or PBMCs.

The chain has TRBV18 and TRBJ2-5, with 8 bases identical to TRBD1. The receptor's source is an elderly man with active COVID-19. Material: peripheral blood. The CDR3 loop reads CASSPNPATGDRIEETQYF. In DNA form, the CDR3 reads TGTGCCAGCTCACCGAATCCCGCGACGGGGGACAGGATAGAAGAGACCCAGTACTTC. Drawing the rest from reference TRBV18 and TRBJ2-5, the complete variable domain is NAGVMQNPRHLVRRRGQEARLRCSPMKGHSHVYWYRQLPEEGLKFMVYLQKENIIDESGMPKERFSAEFPKEGPSILRIQQVVRGDSAAYFCASSPNPATGDRIEETQYFGPGTRLLVL.